This is a list of T cell receptor beta chains from one sample in a study of cytomegalovirus exposure and HLA in healthy donors. Sequencing was performed with immunoSEQ multiplex PCR; in TCRdb, only in-frame clones are kept and a portion is missing. The sample has around 71,000 clones, about 94% seen once. Sample: PBMCs. The receptors stem from a man between 18 and 29 years old in good health and CMV-seropositive. Each CDR3 is given with its conserved first and last residue. A D gene is named only where the DNA matches it firmly. Only part of the rows carry a size: once, few, many, or a class if the clone is expanded.

J	V	size	D	CDR3	DNA
TRBJ2-7	TRBV27	NA	TRBD1	CASWTGTGYHEQYF	TGTGCCAGCTGGACCGGGACAGGGTACCACGAGCAGTACTTC
TRBJ1-1	TRBV9	once	NA	CASSAPRGHPLNTEAFF	TGTGCCAGCAGCGCACCCCGGGGACACCCACTGAACACTGAAGCTTTCTTT
TRBJ1-5	TRBV19	NA	NA	CASSQGYGSNQPQHF	TGTGCCAGTAGTCAGGGTTATGGTAGCAATCAGCCCCAGCATTTT
TRBJ1-2	TRBV30	NA	NA	CAWSYREIHLLYGYTF	TGTGCCTGGAGTTACAGGGAGATTCACCTACTCTATGGCTACACCTTC
TRBJ1-5	TRBV18	NA	NA	CASSPSGNSNQPQHF	TGTGCCAGCTCACCATCAGGGAATAGCAATCAGCCCCAGCATTTT
TRBJ1-1	TRBV29-1	NA	TRBD1	CSARTGWNTEAFF	TGCAGCGCTAGGACAGGTTGGAACACTGAAGCTTTCTTT
TRBJ2-1	TRBV5-1	once	TRBD1	CASSPDREFNEQFF	TGCGCCAGCAGCCCAGACAGGGAGTTCAATGAGCAGTTCTTC
TRBJ1-4	TRBV6-1	NA	NA	CASRDRTTNEKLFF	TGTGCCAGCAGGGACAGAACAACTAATGAAAAACTGTTTTTT
TRBJ2-7	TRBV7-9	NA	NA	CASSVDTVFPREQYF	TGTGCCAGCAGCGTAGATACGGTGTTCCCTCGGGAGCAGTACTTC
TRBJ2-2	TRBV27	NA	NA	CASSLRDTSNTGELFF	TGTGCCAGCAGTTTACGGGACACATCGAACACCGGGGAGCTGTTTTTT
TRBJ2-3	TRBV2	NA	NA	CASGGQGRRETQYF	TGTGCCAGTGGAGGGCAGGGTCGGAGGGAAACGCAGTATTTT
TRBJ2-5	TRBV7-6	NA	NA	CASRRGTDQETQYF	TGTGCCAGCAGACGGGGGACAGACCAAGAGACCCAGTACTTC
TRBJ1-2	TRBV19	NA	NA	CASSMKTGLYGYTF	TGTGCCAGTAGTATGAAGACAGGTTTATATGGCTACACCTTC
TRBJ2-1	TRBV9	NA	NA	CASSVGQGIDEQFF	TGTGCCAGCAGCGTGGGGCAGGGAATCGATGAGCAGTTCTTC
TRBJ2-3	TRBV30	NA	TRBD2	CAWSAGGGTDTQYF	TGTGCCTGGAGTGCTGGGGGGGGCACAGATACGCAGTATTTT
TRBJ1-6	TRBV29-1	NA	NA	CSVRVDSDNSPLHF	TGCAGCGTTAGGGTGGACAGTGATAATTCACCCCTCCACTTT
TRBJ2-7	TRBV7-6	NA	TRBD2	CASSTTSGRAGYEQYF	TGTGCCAGCAGCACAACTAGCGGGAGAGCAGGATACGAGCAGTACTTC
TRBJ2-1	TRBV11-2	NA	TRBD2	CASSPRVPGLVYNEQFF	TGTGCCAGCAGCCCAAGAGTTCCGGGACTAGTCTACAATGAGCAGTTCTTC
TRBJ2-7	TRBV9	NA	NA	CASSPSPGASYEQYF	TGTGCCAGCAGCCCCTCCCCAGGGGCATCCTACGAGCAGTACTTC
TRBJ1-5	TRBV6-5	NA	TRBD1	CASSKQGRDQPQHF	TGTGCCAGCAGCAAACAGGGGCGAGATCAGCCCCAGCATTTT
TRBJ2-2	TRBV6-6	NA	TRBD2	CASSPWGGSTGELFF	TGTGCCAGCAGTCCGTGGGGGGGGAGCACCGGGGAGCTGTTTTTT
TRBJ1-1	TRBV11-2	NA	NA	CASSPSLGNTEAFF	TGTGCCAGCAGCCCTAGTTTGGGGAACACTGAAGCTTTCTTT
TRBJ2-7	TRBV10-3	NA	TRBD2	CAISFGLAASYEQYF	TGTGCCATCAGCTTTGGACTAGCGGCCTCCTACGAGCAGTACTTC
TRBJ1-5	TRBV6-5	NA	TRBD1	CASSYSGTGGNQPQHF	TGTGCCAGCAGTTACTCTGGGACAGGGGGGAATCAGCCCCAGCATTTT
TRBJ1-3	TRBV18	NA	TRBD1	CASSPTGANTIYF	TGTGCCAGCTCCCCCACAGGGGCTAACACCATATATTTT
TRBJ1-1	TRBV9	NA	TRBD1	CASSVGTGAMNTEAFF	TGTGCCAGCAGCGTGGGGACAGGGGCTATGAACACTGAAGCTTTCTTT